These 22 T cell receptor beta chains originate from one sample sequenced in a study of T-cell reconstitution after alpha-beta-depleted transplantation in children (dated by TCRdb to the mid-2010s). Libraries came from PCR. Data came from an Illumina HiSeq 2500. Molecular barcoding was employed in the preparation of TCR libraries, with unique molecular identifiers being used to normalize TCRbeta repertoire quantification. TCRdb cleaned the public reads at Q25 with fastp, built clones with MiXCR and kept in-frame beta chains. Merged by CDR3 protein, the rows form single entries marked with the most common genes and DNA. This sample is represented by about 690,000 distinct CDR3 sequences; approximately 17% of them were singletons. Over 0.95% of the sample goes to the ten largest clones. The specimen comprised PBMCs from the stem cell graft donor, sampled from the stem cell graft. The receptors originated from a human donor who donated a stem cell graft to a child with acute myeloid leukemia.

As regards this clonotype: One junction end does not reproduce the germline sequence, and a read error may be involved. The chain has TRBV24-1 and TRBJ2-1; either TRBD1 or TRBD2 may fit D (6 bases each). This CDR3 has 14 residues. Germline CDR1 reads KGHDR; CDR2 reads SFDVKD. DNA of the CDR3: TGTGGCACCAGTGATTGGGGGGCAAACAATGAGCAGTTCTTC. It yields the protein CGTSDWGANNEQFF.

The chain links TRBV5-1 to TRBJ1-1, with 7 nucleotides matching TRBD1. Germline values: CDR1 SGHRS, CDR2 YFSETQ. This CDR3 has 13 amino acids. The V and J ends lost 4 bases and 6 bases, in that order; junction bases with no gene match: 6. CDR3 residues: CASSSTGVSEAFF. The CDR3 bases are TGCGCCAGCAGCAGTACAGGGGTGTCTGAAGCTTTCTTT.

This clonotype was detected only a few times. The chain has TRBV15 and TRBJ1-1, with TRBD1 matching over 9 bases. This CDR3 contains 15 residues. Germline V gives CDR1 LNHNV, CDR2 YYDKDF (reference sequence). V was pared by 5 bases and J by 2 bases, with 6 bases of the junction left unmatched. In DNA, the CDR3 is TGTGCCACCAGCGGTTGGACAGGGGTTAACACTGAAGCTTTCTTT. It encodes CATSGWTGVNTEAFF.

This clonotype was seen ten or more times. The chain joins TRBV10-3 to TRBJ2-1; D unclear. Germline CDR1 reads ENHRY; CDR2 reads SYGVKD. V was shortened by 6 bases and J by 6 bases, with 6 bases between the two germline ends. The CDR3 loop spans 11 amino acids. The chain's CDR3 is CAIRGLNEQFF. CDR3 nucleotide sequence: TGTGCCATCAGGGGTCTCAATGAGCAGTTCTTC.

This clonotype was seen repeatedly, ten times or more. This sequence joins TRBV7-9 and TRBJ2-3, with D uncertain. Germline CDR1 SEHNR, CDR2 FQNEAQ (reference sequence). Deletions cut 3 bases from V and 6 bases from J, with 7 bases between. This CDR3 is built from 12 residues. CDR3 DNA sequence: TGTGCCAGCAGCTTCCAGAGGGATACGCAGTATTTT. Protein: CASSFQRDTQYF.

DNA for the CDR3: TGTGCCATCAGTCCTCGGCTAGCGTACGAGACCCAGTACTTC. Amino acids: CAISPRLAYETQYF. The chain is built from TRBV10-3 and TRBJ2-5; tentative D call: TRBD2 (6 bases). V dropped 5 bases and J dropped 5 bases, with 15 bases sitting between them. CDR1 ENHRY and CDR2 SYGVKD come from the germline V gene. CDR3 length: 14 residues.

The rearrangement uses TRBV28 and TRBJ2-1, with unresolved D. This CDR3 has 11 amino acids. CDR1 and CDR2 (germline): MDHEN, SYDVKM. V lost 2 bases to trimming and J lost 12 bases, with 8 bases between them. The CDR3 region has the DNA TGTGCCAGCAGTTTAAGGAAAGTGCAGTTCTTC. It codes for CASSLRKVQFF.

This clonotype showed up many times. V is TRBV20-1 and J is TRBJ1-5, with 7 bases identical to TRBD1. In germline, CDR1 is DFQATT, CDR2 SNEGSKA (reference sequence). The CDR3 consists of 13 residues. The J segment lost 4 bases and the V segment lost 5 bases, leaving 5 bases of the junction unmatched. The CDR3 loop is CSASTGTNQPQHF. CDR3 nucleotide sequence: TGCAGTGCTTCGACAGGGACAAATCAGCCCCAGCATTTT.

This sequence joins TRBV3-1 and TRBJ2-2; D might be TRBD1 (6 bases). Deletions cut 3 bases from V and 2 bases from J, with 13 bases between. Germline V CDR1 and CDR2: LGHDT, YNNKEL (reference sequence). This CDR3 contains 16 residues. The CDR3 spells CASSQQPGHNTGELFF. In DNA, the CDR3 is TGTGCCAGCAGCCAGCAACCGGGACATAACACCGGGGAGCTGTTTTTT.

The chain is built from TRBV7-3 and TRBJ2-3; 10 nucleotides line up with TRBD2. Germline assignment: CDR1 SGHTA and CDR2 FQGTGA. Trimming at V came to 5 bases and at J to 4 bases, leaving 3 bases not matched to a gene. This CDR3 comprises 14 residues. CDR3 residues: CASSDGLAADTQYF. DNA of the CDR3: TGTGCCAGCAGCGATGGACTAGCGGCAGATACGCAGTATTTT.

This clonotype was found a few times. The rearrangement uses TRBV7-8 and TRBJ1-5, with D uncertain. Trimming cost V 1 base and J 5 bases, with 9 bases left between them. The germline gives CDR1 SGHVS, CDR2 FQNEAQ. This CDR3 is built from 14 residues. CDR3 sequence reads: CASSLGRTDQPQHF. The CDR3 region has the DNA TGTGCCAGCAGCTTAGGGAGAACAGATCAGCCCCAGCATTTT.

The V call is TRBV6-5, the J call TRBJ1-1; unclear D gene. The CDR3 totals 16 residues. With 6 bases removed from V and 0 bases from J, the gap between germline ends came to 17 bases. CDR1 is MNHEY and CDR2 is SVGAGI in the germline V gene. As DNA, the CDR3 is TGTGCCAGCAGCCACGATATGGAGACCATGAACACTGAAGCTTTCTTT. Amino acids: CASSHDMETMNTEAFF.

This clonotype was found a few times. The chain has TRBV5-1 and TRBJ2-1, with unresolved D. This CDR3 region has 15 residues. V was clipped by 4 bases and J by 5 bases, with 16 bases between them. Germline assignment: CDR1 SGHRS and CDR2 YFSETQ. The CDR3 DNA reads TGCGCCAGCAGCGCCGGACCATCCAGTCACAATGAGCAGTTCTTC. This gives the protein CASSAGPSSHNEQFF. The entire variable domain, with the rest obtained from reference TRBV5-1 and TRBJ2-1, is as follows: KAGVTQTPRYLIKTRGQQVTLSCSPISGHRSVSWYQQTPGQGLQFLFEYFSETQRNKGNFPGRFSGRQFSNSRSEMNVSTLELGDSALYLCASSAGPSSHNEQFFGPGTRLTVL.

Many counts were recorded for this clonotype. This chain links TRBV12-3 or TRBV12-4 with TRBJ1-4; D is unresolved. V lost 3 bases to trimming and J lost 5 bases, with 4 bases between them. The CDR3 is 12 amino acids. CDR3 nucleotide sequence: TGTGCCAGCAGTTTGGGCAATGAAAAACTGTTTTTT. Residues: CASSLGNEKLFF.

The V gene is TRBV25-1, the J gene TRBJ2-3, with D unresolved. Looked up from germline, CDR1 is MGHDK and CDR2 is SYGVNS. Between the trimmed V and J ends, which lost 1 base and 4 bases, there was a span of 12 bases. This CDR3 is built from 15 residues. The CDR3 reads CASSESGSLADTQYF. CDR3 DNA sequence: TGTGCCAGCAGTGAATCTGGGTCCCTCGCAGATACGCAGTATTTT.

This clonotype has ten or more counts. V usage is TRBV6-5 and J usage is TRBJ1-3; no clear D gene. The CDR3 has 15 residues. Germline values: CDR1 MNHEY, CDR2 SVGAGI. V was pared by 0 bases and J by 3 bases, with 9 bases between. The CDR3 DNA reads as TGTGCCAGCAGTTACTCCGGGGTCCATGGAAACACCATATATTTT. This codes for CASSYSGVHGNTIYF.

This clonotype was counted ten times or more. V gene TRBV12-3 or TRBV12-4 combines with J gene TRBJ1-1, with D unresolved. The V gene lost 6 bases and the J gene lost 5 bases, with 10 bases spanning the gap. This CDR3 has 12 amino acids. CDR3 in DNA: TGTGCCAGCAGACGGATTGGAACTGAAGCTTTCTTT. It specifies CASRRIGTEAFF.

In its sample, this clonotype was seen a few times. The chain links TRBV9 to TRBJ2-3, with D possibly being TRBD2 (5 bases). Germline V gene lookup returns CDR1 SGDLS and CDR2 YYNGEE. V lost 3 bases, J lost 1 base, and 15 bases lay in between. The CDR3 extends over 16 amino acids. The CDR3 coding sequence is TGTGCCAGCAGCGCGAGGGAGTCGATCGGCACAGATACGCAGTATTTT. This encodes CASSARESIGTDTQYF.

The chain uses TRBV7-2 and TRBJ1-2; D may be TRBD1 (5 bases). V gave up 0 bases and J gave up 4 bases, with 21 bases separating them. CDR3 size: 18 residues. Germline-derived CDR1 and CDR2 are SGHTA and FQGNSA. CDR3 coding DNA: TGTGCCAGCAGCTTAGCCCCGGCTGGGGGAGGGGCCTCCTATGGCTACACCTTC. It is translated as CASSLAPAGGGASYGYTF. The entire variable domain, with the rest obtained from reference TRBV7-2 and TRBJ1-2, is as follows: GAGVSQSPSNKVTEKGKDVELRCDPISGHTALYWYRQSLGQGLEFLIYFQGNSAPDKSGLPSDRFSAERTGGSVSTLTIQRTQQEDSAVYLCASSLAPAGGGASYGYTFGSGTRLTVV.

The chain employs TRBV20-1 and TRBJ1-3; no firm D call. With 4 bases removed from V and 8 bases from J, the gap between germline ends came to 12 bases. The CDR3 consists of 12 residues. CDR1 is DFQATT, CDR2 SNEGSKA, per germline (reference sequence). CDR3 amino acids: CSAIGLVDTIYF. The DNA of the CDR3 is TGCAGTGCTATAGGGTTGGTCGACACCATATATTTT.

This clonotype has only a few counts. The rearrangement joins TRBV4-2 to TRBJ1-1; TRBD1 matches at 10 bases. This CDR3 has 15 amino acids. V was pared by 4 bases and J by 3 bases, with 5 bases of the junction left unmatched. The germline gives CDR1 LGHNA, CDR2 YNFKEQ. The CDR3 reads CASSPTGGADTEAFF. The CDR3 DNA sequence: TGTGCCAGCAGCCCGACAGGGGGCGCAGACACTGAAGCTTTCTTT.

In its sample, this clonotype was seen a few times. The CDR3 DNA is TGTGCCAGCAGCATTGATAGGGGTACTGGTGAAGCTTTCTTT. Translation gives CASSIDRGTGEAFF. The gene calls are TRBV7-2 and TRBJ1-1; perhaps TRBD1 as D (5 bases). Between the trimmed V and J ends, which lost 5 bases and 7 bases, there was a span of 17 bases. Germline lookup yields CDR1 SGHTA and CDR2 FQGNSA. CDR3 length: 14 amino acids.